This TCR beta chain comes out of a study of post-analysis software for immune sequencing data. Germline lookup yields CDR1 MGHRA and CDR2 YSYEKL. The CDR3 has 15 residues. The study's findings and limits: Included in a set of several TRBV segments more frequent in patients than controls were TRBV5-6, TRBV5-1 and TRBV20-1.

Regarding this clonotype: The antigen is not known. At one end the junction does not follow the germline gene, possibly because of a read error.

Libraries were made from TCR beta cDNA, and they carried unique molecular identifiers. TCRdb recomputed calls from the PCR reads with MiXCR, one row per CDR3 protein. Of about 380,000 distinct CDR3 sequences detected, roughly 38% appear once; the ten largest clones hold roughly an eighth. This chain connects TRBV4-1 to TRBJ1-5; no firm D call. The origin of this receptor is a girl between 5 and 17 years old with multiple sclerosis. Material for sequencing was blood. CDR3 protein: CASSQVYGVNQPQHF. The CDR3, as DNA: TGCGCCAGCAGTCAAGTGTATGGGGTGAATCAGCCCCAGCATTTT.